This T cell receptor (beta chain) was captured in a study of T cells after yellow fever vaccination. Regarding this clonotype: The antigen is undetermined.

Template switching with 5'RACE generated the TCR cDNA and added a universal primer site and UMIs. TCRdb fed the 5' RACE reads into MiXCR, producing one record per CDR3 protein. There are more than 300,000 distinct CDR3 sequences in the sample; around 4.5% occur only once, and approximately 20% lies in the top ten. The CDR3 loop spans 15 amino acids. Trimming took 7 bases from V and 5 from J; bases not matched to a gene: 10. Study results and limitations: There was a small share of clonotypes that showed up in both the CD4 and CD8 compartments. Subsequent to the booster, the majority of primary-vaccination clones reappeared (roughly 97% CD4, approximately 85% CD8). Contaminants from the bulk population, in the form of abundant clonotypes, could be found in FACS-sorted repertoires.

The chain uses TRBV12-3 or TRBV12-4 and TRBJ2-5; TRBD2 matches at 10 bases. The sequencing used PBMCs, collected 15 days after the yellow fever booster vaccination. The clonotype comes from a man between 18 and 29 years old who received the YFV17D yellow fever vaccine. The CDR3 region has the DNA TGTGCCAGCAAACGAGGACTAGCGGACCGGGAGACCCAGTACTTC. Its translation is CASKRGLADRETQYF.